What follows are 21 T cell receptor beta chains derived from one specimen sequenced in a study of CD4 and CD8 cells across lung adenocarcinoma regions. MiXCR was run by TCRdb on the PCR reads, yielding one entry per CDR3 protein. The repertoire holds some 9,700 distinct CDR3 sequences, with about 50% as singletons. The sample taken for sequencing was CD8+ T cells from the margin of a lung tumor. The receptors were sampled from a female donor with lung adenocarcinoma. The CD4 and CD8 labels of this study may be unreliable.

CDR3: CAWSTRLPDNEQFF. The CDR3 DNA is TGTGCCTGGAGTACAAGACTCCCTGACAATGAGCAGTTCTTC. J is TRBJ2-1 and V is TRBV30; no clear D gene. Per the germline V gene, CDR1 is GTSNPN and CDR2 is SVGIG (reference sequence). The CDR3 runs 14 residues. V lost 2 bases to trimming and J lost 5 bases, with 13 bases between them.

V is TRBV7-2 and J is TRBJ2-2, with 11 bases identical to TRBD1. The CDR3 covers 17 residues. The V segment lost 4 bases and the J segment 6 bases; nucleotides outside the gene matches: 10. Germline lookup yields CDR1 SGHTA and CDR2 FQGNSA. This CDR3 reads CASSSDRGRYGSGELFF. CDR3 in DNA: TGTGCCAGCAGCTCGGACAGGGGGCGTTATGGGTCCGGGGAGCTGTTTTTT.

The count of this clonotype is one. One end of the junction does not line up with germline, which may come from a read error. The chain employs TRBV11-2 and TRBJ2-3, with D tentatively TRBD1 (6 bases). The CDR3 totals 13 residues. The V gene's germline CDR1 is SGHAT and CDR2 FQNNGV. Here the CDR3 reads CGLKAGDTDAQYF. CDR3 nucleotide sequence: TGTGGCCTCAAGGCTGGGGACACAGATGCGCAGTATTTT.

Judged by abundance, this clonotype is medium-sized. The chain combines TRBV6-1 with TRBJ1-2, with D perhaps matching TRBD1 (5 bases). Germline V CDR1 and CDR2: MNHNS, SASEGT. The V end was cut by 6 bases, the J end by 1 base, with 9 bases between. This CDR3 is built from 13 residues. This CDR3 reads CASRDIFNYGYTF. The CDR3, as DNA: TGTGCCAGCAGGGACATCTTTAACTATGGCTACACCTTC.

This clonotype rates as medium-sized. The genes are TRBV6-5 and TRBJ2-7; TRBD1 matches at 9 bases. This CDR3 region has 15 residues. Germline V CDR1 and CDR2: MNHEY, SVGAGI. V shed 0 bases, J shed 3 bases, and the junction held 3 bases outside the gene matches. CDR3 loop: CASSYSKTGGYEQYF. The CDR3 DNA follows: TGTGCCAGCAGTTACTCTAAGACAGGGGGCTACGAGCAGTACTTC.

A remark on this clonotype: Relative to the germline gene, one junction end is altered; a read error may explain this. V gene TRBV27 combines with J gene TRBJ2-3, with 7 bases identical to TRBD1. This CDR3 has 15 residues. CDR1 MNHEY and CDR2 SMNVEV come from the germline V gene (reference sequence). For the CDR3, the DNA is TGTGGCAGCAGGCAGGGGGTGGGAGCCAAAAACATGCAGTATTTT. It specifies CGSRQGVGAKNMQYF.

The V call is TRBV3-1, the J call TRBJ2-2; maybe TRBD2 (5 bases). Germline V gene lookup returns CDR1 LGHDT and CDR2 YNNKEL (reference sequence). The CDR3 runs to 14 residues. Trimming shortened V by 4 bases and J by 3 bases, and 9 bases separated the two germline ends. This chain's CDR3 is CASSPDSYTGELFF. CDR3 bases: TGTGCCAGCAGCCCGGACTCCTACACCGGGGAGCTGTTTTTT.

By share, this clonotype counts as medium-sized. The CDR3 protein is CASGRGQGTDTQYF. CDR3 nucleotides: TGTGCCAGCGGGCGAGGTCAGGGCACAGATACGCAGTATTTT. V and J are TRBV27 and TRBJ2-3; D gene unclear. V lost 8 bases and J lost 1, with 13 bases in between. This CDR3 region has 14 residues. Germline CDR1 reads MNHEY; CDR2 reads SMNVEV (reference sequence).

The chain has TRBV4-1 and TRBJ2-1; D perhaps matches TRBD2 (6 bases). CDR3 length: 15 amino acids. In germline, CDR1 is MGHRA, CDR2 YSYEKL. Trimming left V 4 bases short and J 0 bases short, with 10 bases between. CDR3 protein: CASSLRLDSYNEQFF. The CDR3 DNA reads TGCGCCAGCAGCCTCCGACTAGACTCCTACAATGAGCAGTTCTTC.

The table lists this clonotype with many counts. The J gene is TRBJ2-6, the V gene TRBV4-1; TRBD2 agrees at 8 bases. V gave up 3 bases and J gave up 0 bases; unmatched junction bases: 10. The CDR3 covers 19 residues. Germline CDR1 reads MGHRA; CDR2 reads YSYEKL. The CDR3 DNA reads as TGCGCCAGCAGCCAGGTACCGGGCGGGAGGTTCTCTGGGGCCAACGTCCTGACTTTC. Its translation: CASSQVPGGRFSGANVLTF.

This clonotype was observed a few times. A much more abundant neighbour one base away suggests this may be a read error. The DNA for the CDR3 is TGTGCCAGCTTAGAGACCCAGTTCTTC. Its translation: CASLETQFF. V usage is TRBV27 and J usage is TRBJ2-1; no definite D call. The germline gives CDR1 MNHEY, CDR2 SMNVEV (reference sequence). CDR3 length equals 9 residues. The V end was cut by 8 bases, the J end by 13 bases, with 9 bases between.

A few counts support this clonotype. A much larger clone sits a single nucleotide away, making a read error possible. V usage is TRBV7-2 and J usage is TRBJ2-1, with D possibly matching TRBD1 (6 bases). The J call may be wrong; the DNA end is better matched by TRBJ2-7. The CDR3 covers 14 residues. Germline lookup yields CDR1 SGHTA and CDR2 FQGNSA. CDR3 in DNA: TGTGCCAGCAGCTTAGCACTTCGGACAGCTGAGCAGTACTTC. It encodes CASSLALRTAEQYF.

The rearrangement joins TRBV6-5 to TRBJ2-1; D is unresolved. The CDR3 is made up of 18 amino acids. Germline V gene data show CDR1 as MNHEY and CDR2 as SVGAGI. V dropped 0 bases and J dropped 7 bases, with 22 bases sitting between them. CDR3 sequence: CASSYSFYVGYIWNEQFF. CDR3 in DNA: TGTGCCAGCAGTTACTCATTTTACGTGGGGTATATTTGGAATGAGCAGTTCTTC.

This clonotype has just a few counts. The V call is TRBV14, the J call TRBJ2-5; D may be TRBD1 (5 bases). The CDR3 loop spans 15 amino acids. Germline V gene sequence: CDR1 SGHDN, CDR2 FVKESK. Trimming stripped 1 base from V and 1 base from J, with 10 bases between. The CDR3 DNA reads TGTGCCAGCAGCCAAGGTACAGGACCCCAAGAGACCCAGTACTTC. It yields the protein CASSQGTGPQETQYF.

This chain joins TRBV11-3 and TRBJ1-1, with a possible D match to TRBD1 (6 bases). Trimming took off 4 bases at V and 7 bases at J, with 13 bases between the two ends. The CDR3 is 13 residues long. Germline CDR1 and CDR2: SGHNT and YENEEA. The CDR3 DNA reads TGTGCCAGCAGCTCCACAGGGCTGGGTGAAGCTTTCTTT. It specifies CASSSTGLGEAFF.

The rearrangement links TRBV6-1 to TRBJ2-5, with D perhaps TRBD2 (5 bases). This CDR3 has 15 residues. The V gene's germline CDR1 is MNHNS and CDR2 SASEGT. Trimming removed 5 bases at V and 8 bases at J, with 21 bases between. CDR3 protein: CASSRGSGDQNTQYF. The DNA of the CDR3 is TGTGCCAGCAGTCGTGGGAGCGGAGACCAAAACACCCAGTACTTC.

This clonotype was detected ten times or more. The V call is TRBV11-2, the J call TRBJ2-1; TRBD1 agrees at 9 bases. The CDR3 totals 15 residues. Germline V gene data show CDR1 as SGHAT and CDR2 as FQNNGV. V gave up 2 bases and J gave up 6 bases; unmatched junction bases: 5. CDR3 bases: TGTGCCAGCAGCTTATTCACGACAGGGGGCAATGAGCAGTTCTTC. Protein sequence: CASSLFTTGGNEQFF.

This clonotype occurred a few times. The chain recombines TRBV4-1 with TRBJ2-3; TRBD1 agrees at 12 bases. This CDR3 has 22 residues. J lost 2 bases, V lost 3 bases, and 21 bases had no gene match. Germline lookup yields CDR1 MGHRA and CDR2 YSYEKL. The CDR3: CASSHPSLGQGASEGLTDTQYF. CDR3 coding DNA: TGCGCCAGCAGCCATCCCTCCCTGGGACAGGGGGCGAGTGAGGGACTCACAGATACGCAGTATTTT.

In its sample, this clonotype is medium-sized. V usage is TRBV6-1 and J usage is TRBJ2-1; possibly TRBD2 for D (5 bases). This CDR3 has 12 residues. Germline lookup yields CDR1 MNHNS and CDR2 SASEGT. Trimming took 5 bases from V and 9 from J, leaving 11 bases between them. The CDR3 reads CASSRLRGEQFF. DNA for the CDR3: TGTGCCAGCAGTAGGTTACGGGGTGAGCAGTTCTTC.

The V gene is TRBV10-2, the J gene TRBJ2-7; no reliable D call. Trimming removed 6 bases at V and 0 bases at J, with 15 bases between. The length of the CDR3 is 15 residues. Germline CDR1 is WSHSY and CDR2 is SAAADI. Written as DNA, the CDR3 is TGCGCCAGCAGAGCGATGAGCGTAAGCTCCTACGAGCAGTACTTC. This gives the protein CASRAMSVSSYEQYF.

The chain carries TRBV27 and TRBJ2-4, with D possibly being TRBD1 (5 bases). Germline V gives CDR1 MNHEY, CDR2 SMNVEV (reference sequence). Trimming pared 9 bases from V and 13 bases from J, leaving 22 bases between. CDR3 length equals 13 residues. The CDR3 reads CARGLRDKDTQYF. Here the CDR3 DNA reads TGTGCCAGGGGGCTACGTGACAAAGATACGCAGTACTTC.